These T cell receptor beta chains were read from a single sample in a study of post-analysis software for immune sequencing data. TCRdb itself ran the PCR reads through MiXCR, one entry per CDR3 protein. In the table there are hundreds of thousands of distinct CDR3 sequences, around 64% of which are singletons. The source material was blood. The receptors derive from a girl aged 2-10 years with multiple sclerosis. Each CDR3 is given with its conserved first and last residue.

v_gene,j_gene,CDR3aa
TRBV7-2,TRBJ2-7,CASSFTSLAGGSYEQYF
TRBV20-1,NA,CSARGTPLGDEQYF
TRBV6-1,TRBJ2-3,CASRSLAGQFVSTDTQYF
TRBV21-1,TRBJ2-3,CASSKVKRGADTQYF
TRBV10-3,TRBJ2-2,CAISEPAPGQGASGELFF
TRBV5-5,TRBJ2-1,CASNHWDRDDNEQFF
TRBV12-3/TRBV12-4,TRBJ2-1,CASSLRTRSAGNEQFF
TRBV2,TRBJ2-7,CASSEREGDYVQYF
TRBV10-3,TRBJ2-5,CAISEPGQGIGETQYF
TRBV5-6,TRBJ2-7,CASSLGPPGEQYF
TRBV7-2,TRBJ2-4,CASSLVSGPGDIQYF
TRBV6-5,TRBJ2-1,CASSYWPNSYNEQFF
TRBV5-1,TRBJ1-1,CASRRTGTEAFF
TRBV10-3,TRBJ1-2,CAISESQYGYTF
TRBV5-1,TRBJ2-7,CASSWFSGRDEQYF
TRBV9,TRBJ2-1,CASSVRGVSYNEQFF
TRBV4-3,TRBJ2-2,CASSPRTSRSTGELFF
TRBV25-1,TRBJ2-1,CASSARGPFNEQFF
TRBV27,NA,CASSLGLVETQYF
TRBV13,TRBJ2-7,CASSLAPGRAGGMSQYF
TRBV2,TRBJ2-3,CASSEGAGPDTQYF
TRBV29-1,TRBJ2-2,CSVGMVTNTGELFF
TRBV21-1,TRBJ2-7,CASSIGSGPHEQYF
TRBV5-1,NA,CASSLVGSRQETQYF
TRBV7-2,TRBJ2-6,CASSMTGSSGANVLTF
TRBV7-2,TRBJ1-2,CASSLDRIYGYTF
TRBV5-4,TRBJ2-7,CASSLSSGMAYEQYF
TRBV15,TRBJ2-1,CATSREQGLYNEQFF
TRBV18,TRBJ2-6,CASSPLEGSSGANVLTF
TRBV4-3,TRBJ1-2,CASSQERQGASVYGYTF